This T cell receptor (beta chain) was captured by sequencing in a study of blood T cell repertoires in COVID-19. For the study at large: From the United States, Italy and Spain came samples of acute and convalescent COVID-19.

Assay: immunoSEQ multiplex PCR; the TCRdb copy retains only in-frame clones and omits some. Here the sample spans 130,000 to 150,000 clones, approximately 87% being singletons. The CDR3 consists of 16 residues. Germline V gives CDR1 KGHDR, CDR2 SFDVKD. Trimming cost V 3 bases and J 7 bases; bases outside gene matches: 8. This sequence joins TRBV24-1 and TRBJ2-2; TRBD1 matches 9 bases. Sequenced material: peripheral blood. This clonotype was obtained from a woman aged 45-65 years with active or convalescent COVID-19. This chain's CDR3 is CATSDPRTGDVGELFF. CDR3 DNA sequence: TGTGCCACCAGTGATCCTCGGACAGGGGATGTCGGGGAGCTGTTTTTT.